This T cell receptor (beta chain) was identified in a study of regulatory T cells in long-lasting Graves disease. Overall study context: Graves' cases, newly diagnosed, had used antithyroid drugs under 3 months.

Investigators prepared the TCR beta libraries by applying iRepertoire HTBI primers and Arm-PCR of CDR3 regions. One entry per CDR3 protein results from TCRdb running MiXCR on the multiplex PCR reads. Here the sample spans 500,000 or so distinct CDR3 sequences, 13% to 15% being singletons. This sample's time point: newly diagnosed GD, antithyroid drugs for less than 3 months. The TCR library used RNA extracted from PBMCs. The authors drew patients from an endocrinology department in Xi'an, China. Germline V gives CDR1 MNHNS, CDR2 SASEGT. V was clipped by 5 bases and J by 2 bases, with 19 bases between them. The length of the CDR3 is 17 residues. This clonotype has only a few counts. These sequences were also reported in another study, on T cells in Graves' hyperthyroidism and ophthalmopathy. That report notes: Researchers defined stable Graves' hyperthyroidism as no ophthalmopathy progression within 18 months. Among thyroid clonotypes expanded above 0.001, most also appeared in blood.

The V gene is TRBV6-1, the J gene TRBJ1-5; D is possibly TRBD1 (5 bases). This TCR was recovered from a woman aged 50 to 60 with Graves disease. The starting material was peripheral blood mononuclear cells (PBMCs), obtained at new diagnosis, from a patient treated with antithyroid drugs. The CDR3 loop is CASSPRAGKGGNQPQHF. CDR3 DNA sequence: TGTGCCAGCAGTCCTCGGGCAGGGAAGGGTGGCAATCAGCCCCAGCATTTT.